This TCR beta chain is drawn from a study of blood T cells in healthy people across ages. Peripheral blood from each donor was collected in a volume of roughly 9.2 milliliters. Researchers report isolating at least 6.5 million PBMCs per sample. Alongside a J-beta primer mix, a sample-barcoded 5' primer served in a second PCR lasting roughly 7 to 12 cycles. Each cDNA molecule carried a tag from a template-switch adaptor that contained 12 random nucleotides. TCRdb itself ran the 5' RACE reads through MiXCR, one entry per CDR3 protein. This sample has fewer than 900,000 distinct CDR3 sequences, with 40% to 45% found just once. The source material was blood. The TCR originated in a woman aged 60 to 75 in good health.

The CDR3, as DNA: TGTGCCATCGGATCCGGACTAGAGGCCGAGCAGTACTTC. It yields the protein CAIGSGLEAEQYF. V and J are TRBV10-3 and TRBJ2-7; 7 nucleotides agree with TRBD2. V lost 8 bases to trimming and J lost 6 bases; unmatched junction nucleotides: 10. CDR3 length equals 13 residues. Germline CDR1 and CDR2: ENHRY and SYGVKD.